This T cell receptor beta chain derives from a study of naive and memory T cell subsets. The length of the CDR3 is 14 residues. V shed 4 bases and J 7 bases; nucleotides not matched to a gene: 9. Looked up from germline, CDR1 is SGHNT and CDR2 is YYREEE (reference sequence). Alpha and beta constant region primers primed reverse transcription for blood and skin samples. The SP2 primer and nested alpha and beta constant region primers amplified ligated cDNA in four rounds. TCRdb ran MiXCR on the 5' RACE reads and lists one entry per CDR3 protein. The sample includes about 26,000 distinct CDR3 sequences, around 21% of them seen just once. This clonotype is labeled as medium-sized. Whole blood, roughly 2.5 ml, came from adult healthy volunteers.

The source is a female donor in good health. V is TRBV5-4 and J is TRBJ1-2, with TRBD1 identical over 8 bases. This CDR3 is CASSGAGGIFGYTF. Written as DNA, the CDR3 is TGTGCCAGCAGCGGGGCAGGGGGCATCTTTGGCTACACCTTC.